The 7 T cell receptor beta chains given below trace back to one sample, sequenced in a study of T cells in Graves' hyperthyroidism and ophthalmopathy. The CDR3 regions of TCR beta were amplified from RNA transcripts. HTBI primers drove first-round RT-PCR of the TCR CDR3. TCRdb used MiXCR to reprocess the multiplex PCR reads, holding one entry per CDR3 protein. The sample has over 200,000 distinct CDR3 sequences; approximately 16% are singletons. Sequencing input: blood. The receptors derive from a man aged 35-49 years with Graves' hyperthyroidism.

The rearrangement uses TRBV6-9 and TRBJ2-7, with D tentatively TRBD1 (5 bases). Trimming cost V 2 bases and J 0 bases, with 8 bases left between them. In germline, CDR1 is MNHGY, CDR2 SVAAGI. This CDR3 spans 14 amino acids. This CDR3 is CASSYGHHSYEQYF. The CDR3 DNA reads as TGTGCCAGCAGTTATGGACACCACTCCTACGAGCAGTACTTC.

With regard to this clonotype: A read error may explain this, as a much larger clone is one base away. The rearrangement links TRBV7-9 to TRBJ1-4; 7 bases line up with TRBD1. Germline CDR1 is SEHNR and CDR2 is FQNEAQ (reference sequence). CDR3 size: 15 residues. V gave up 3 bases and J gave up 10 bases; unmatched junction bases: 11. CDR3 bases: TGTGCCAGCAGCTTCCCAGACAGGGAAGATGGAAAACTGTTTTTT. Its translation: CASSFPDREDGKLFF.

This clonotype was counted ten times or more. The genes are TRBV2 and TRBJ1-1; 7 bases line up with TRBD1. The CDR3 sequence is 12 residues long. The trim removed 5 bases at V and 7 bases at J, leaving 4 bases unmatched. Germline V gene sequence: CDR1 SNHLY, CDR2 FYNNEI. The DNA for the CDR3 is TGTGCCAGCAGTCCAACAGGGGATGAAGCTTTCTTT. This codes for CASSPTGDEAFF.

This clonotype was detected ten times or more. The J gene is TRBJ2-1, the V gene TRBV20-1, with 8 bases lining up with TRBD2. The V segment lost 2 bases and the J segment 7 bases; nucleotides outside the gene matches: 7. Germline CDR1 and CDR2: DFQATT and SNEGSKA (reference sequence). The CDR3 loop spans 14 amino acids. CDR3: CSARRGGGRNEQFF. The CDR3 nucleotides are TGCAGTGCTAGACGGGGGGGGGGTCGGAATGAGCAGTTCTTC.

For this clonotype: This may be a read error, as it is one base from a much larger clone. The chain links TRBV20-1 to TRBJ2-4; the D gene could be TRBD1 or TRBD2 (5 bases each). V lost 0 bases and J lost 9, with 15 bases in between. Germline V gives CDR1 DFQATT, CDR2 SNEGSKA (reference sequence). The CDR3 consists of 14 residues. CDR3 region: CSAREGAQRGIQYF. The CDR3 DNA is TGCAGTGCTAGAGAAGGGGCTCAGAGGGGCATTCAGTACTTC.

This clonotype has at least ten counts. This rearrangement joins TRBV29-1 to TRBJ2-2; possibly TRBD2 for D (6 bases). CDR3 length equals 12 residues. Germline loops: CDR1 SQVTM, CDR2 ANQGSEA. V lost 3 bases and J lost 4, with 6 bases in between. The CDR3 region is CSVDSGTGELFF. The CDR3 coding sequence is TGCAGCGTTGATAGCGGCACCGGGGAGCTGTTTTTT.

This clonotype has a count of ten or more. This rearrangement joins TRBV24-1 to TRBJ2-3, with a tentative D call TRBD1 (6 bases). The CDR3 runs to 16 residues. The V gene's germline CDR1 is KGHDR and CDR2 SFDVKD. Trimming pared 4 bases from V and 0 bases from J, leaving 13 bases between. CDR3 in amino acids: CATSDRTGPSTDTQYF. CDR3 sequence (DNA): TGTGCCACCAGTGACCGCACAGGGCCCAGCACAGATACGCAGTATTTT.